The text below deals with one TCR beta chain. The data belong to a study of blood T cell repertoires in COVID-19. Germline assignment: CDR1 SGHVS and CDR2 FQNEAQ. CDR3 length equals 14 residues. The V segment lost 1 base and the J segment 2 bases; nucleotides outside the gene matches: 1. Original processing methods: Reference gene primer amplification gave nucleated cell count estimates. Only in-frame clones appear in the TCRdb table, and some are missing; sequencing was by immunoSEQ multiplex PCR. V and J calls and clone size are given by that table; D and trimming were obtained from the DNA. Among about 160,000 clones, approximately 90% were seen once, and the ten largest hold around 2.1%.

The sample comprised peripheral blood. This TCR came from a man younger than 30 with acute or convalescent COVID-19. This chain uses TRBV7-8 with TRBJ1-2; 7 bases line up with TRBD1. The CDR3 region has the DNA TGTGCCAGCAGCTTAGGGGGACAGAACTATGGCTACACCTTC. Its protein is CASSLGGQNYGYTF.